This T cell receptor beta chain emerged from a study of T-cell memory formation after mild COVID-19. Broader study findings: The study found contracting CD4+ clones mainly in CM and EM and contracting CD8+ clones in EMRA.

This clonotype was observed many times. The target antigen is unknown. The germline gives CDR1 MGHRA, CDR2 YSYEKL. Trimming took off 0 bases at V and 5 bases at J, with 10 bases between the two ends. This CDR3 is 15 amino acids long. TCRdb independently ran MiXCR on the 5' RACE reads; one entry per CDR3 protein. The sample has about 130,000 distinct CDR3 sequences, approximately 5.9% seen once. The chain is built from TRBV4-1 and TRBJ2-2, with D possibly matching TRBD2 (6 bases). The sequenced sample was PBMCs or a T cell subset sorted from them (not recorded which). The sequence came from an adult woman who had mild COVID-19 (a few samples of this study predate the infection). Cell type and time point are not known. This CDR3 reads CASSQDRAGTGELFF. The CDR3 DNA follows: TGCGCCAGCAGCCAAGACAGGGCGGGAACCGGGGAGCTGTTTTTT.